The 31 T cell receptor beta chains given below trace back to one sample, sequenced in a study of response to subunit inactivated influenza vaccine. TCRdb re-called the RT-PCR reads with MiXCR, one entry per CDR3 protein. This table holds fewer than 800,000 distinct CDR3 sequences, 15% to 18% found once. Sequenced material: PBMCs from blood, taken 11 to 12 days after vaccination. The origin of the receptors is a man in his fifties who received an inactivated influenza vaccine.

Concerning this clonotype itself: One end of the junction fails to match germline, which may point to a read error. This chain uses TRBV5-4 with TRBJ2-1; the D gene is possibly TRBD1 (5 bases). This CDR3 contains 16 residues. Germline CDR1 SGHNT, CDR2 YYREEE (reference sequence). CDR3 in amino acids: CASSLSAAGLLNEQSF. CDR3 DNA sequence: TGTGCCAGCAGCTTGTCGGCGGCAGGGCTCCTCAATGAGCAGTCCTTC.

This chain joins TRBV5-1 and TRBJ2-1; D is uncertain. This CDR3 is built from 14 residues. The V end lost 0 bases, the J end lost 5 bases, and 9 bases lay between the germline ends. Germline V gene sequence: CDR1 SGHRS, CDR2 YFSETQ. This CDR3 reads CASSLEAANNEQFF. The CDR3 DNA reads as TGCGCCAGCAGCTTGGAAGCAGCCAACAATGAGCAGTTCTTC.

This clonotype came up a few times. This chain joins TRBV6-2 or TRBV6-3 and TRBJ2-7; D gene uncertain. V was trimmed by 6 bases and J by 2 bases, leaving 14 bases between them. CDR1 is MNHEY and CDR2 is SVGEGT in the germline V gene. There are 14 residues in the CDR3. The CDR3 DNA reads TGTGCCAGCAGCCCCACTCGATTTCCCTACGAGCAGTACTTC. Its protein is CASSPTRFPYEQYF.

The chain carries TRBV7-9 and TRBJ2-3, with D perhaps matching TRBD2 (5 bases). The V gene lost 5 bases and the J gene lost 3 bases, with 12 bases spanning the gap. Germline V CDR1 and CDR2: SEHNR, FQNEAQ (reference sequence). The CDR3 consists of 14 residues. For the CDR3, the DNA is TGTGCCAGCAGCCGACTAATCGCAACAGATACGCAGTATTTT. As protein: CASSRLIATDTQYF.

This clonotype was recorded at least ten times. The genes are TRBV24-1 and TRBJ2-3; 7 bases are shared with TRBD1. The CDR3 is made up of 15 amino acids. The ends lost 0 bases at V and 4 bases at J; junction bases unmatched: 3. Germline assignment: CDR1 KGHDR and CDR2 SFDVKD. The DNA for the CDR3 is TGTGCCACCAGTGATTTGAAGGGGGCAGCAGATACGCAGTATTTT. Translating it yields CATSDLKGAADTQYF.

This clonotype showed up just a few times. This chain uses TRBV11-2 with TRBJ2-1; D remains ambiguous. V lost 5 bases and J 10 bases, leaving 9 bases between the germline ends. Germline assignment: CDR1 SGHAT and CDR2 FQNNGV. There are 11 residues in the CDR3. In DNA form, the CDR3 reads TGTGCCAGCAGCCCACTGTGGGAGCAGTTCTTC. This codes for CASSPLWEQFF.

The chain uses TRBV20-1 and TRBJ2-7; 14 bases align to TRBD2. The CDR3 has 14 residues. J was trimmed by 5 bases and V by 6 bases; bases with no gene match: 6. Looked up from germline, CDR1 is DFQATT and CDR2 is SNEGSKA (reference sequence). The CDR3 region is CSAPGLAGGDEQYF. CDR3 sequence (DNA): TGCAGTGCCCCAGGACTAGCGGGAGGTGACGAGCAGTACTTC.

A few counts support this clonotype. The J gene is TRBJ2-3, the V gene TRBV28, with 9 nucleotides matching TRBD1. CDR1 MDHEN and CDR2 SYDVKM come from the germline V gene. This CDR3 region has 15 residues. The J segment lost 4 bases and the V segment lost 7 bases, leaving 9 bases of the junction unmatched. The CDR3 here is CASMGQGGRADTQYF. In DNA, the CDR3 is TGTGCCAGCATGGGACAGGGAGGGAGAGCAGATACGCAGTATTTT.

V and J are TRBV4-3 and TRBJ2-7, with 7 bases matching TRBD2. This CDR3 region has 18 residues. The V segment lost 0 bases and the J segment 2 bases; nucleotides outside the gene matches: 13. Germline CDR1 LGHNA, CDR2 YSLEER. The CDR3 DNA is TGCGCCAGCAGCCAAGATTGGAGTCTAGCGGACCTCCCCTACGAGCAGTACTTC. It yields the protein CASSQDWSLADLPYEQYF.

V usage is TRBV20-1 and J usage is TRBJ2-1; 8 nucleotides align to TRBD2. The CDR3 sequence is 17 residues long. V was pared by 6 bases and J by 0 bases, with 13 bases of the junction left unmatched. Germline V gives CDR1 DFQATT, CDR2 SNEGSKA (reference sequence). Here the CDR3 reads CSAVWALGGASYNEQFF. The CDR3 DNA reads as TGCAGTGCCGTCTGGGCACTCGGGGGGGCCTCCTACAATGAGCAGTTCTTC.

The chain recombines TRBV20-1 with TRBJ2-1, with 12 bases that match TRBD2. J lost 9 bases, V lost 4 bases, and 7 bases had no gene match. The germline V gene has CDR1 DFQATT and CDR2 SNEGSKA (reference sequence). There are 14 residues in the CDR3. The CDR3: CSAKGLAGSGEQFF. Written as DNA, the CDR3 is TGCAGTGCTAAAGGACTAGCGGGGTCCGGTGAGCAGTTCTTC.

This clonotype was detected only a few times. The rearrangement uses TRBV15 and TRBJ2-1; D is undetermined. V lost 5 bases to trimming and J lost 4 bases, with 3 bases between them. CDR3 length: 11 amino acids. Germline CDR1 and CDR2: LNHNV and YYDKDF (reference sequence). The CDR3 DNA reads TGTGCCACCAGCCGGTACAATGAGCAGTTCTTC. This codes for CATSRYNEQFF.

The V call is TRBV6-1, the J call TRBJ2-3, with D perhaps being TRBD1 or TRBD2 (5 bases each). CDR1 and CDR2 (germline): MNHNS, SASEGT. Deletions cut 5 bases from V and 6 bases from J, with 21 bases between. CDR3 length equals 16 residues. CDR3 sequence: CASSPYRDPPGDTQYF. The CDR3 bases are TGTGCCAGCAGTCCATACCGGGACCCGCCCGGGGATACGCAGTATTTT.

This clonotype was picked up a small number of times. The chain employs TRBV4-2 and TRBJ2-2, with TRBD2 matching over 7 bases. Germline V gene sequence: CDR1 LGHNA, CDR2 YNFKEQ. V was pared by 2 bases and J by 0 bases, with 6 bases of the junction left unmatched. The CDR3 has 17 amino acids. The CDR3 DNA is TGTGCCAGCAGCCAATCAGTAGGACTAGCGAACACCGGGGAGCTGTTTTTT. It codes for CASSQSVGLANTGELFF.

This clonotype was seen only a few times. This rearrangement joins TRBV4-2 to TRBJ1-3; D unclear. V was clipped by 4 bases and J by 1 base, with 14 bases between them. The germline CDR1 and CDR2 sequences are LGHNA and YNFKEQ. The CDR3 is made up of 16 amino acids. The CDR3 region is CASSPAPWASGNTIYF. The CDR3 nucleotides are TGTGCCAGCAGCCCCGCGCCTTGGGCGTCTGGAAACACCATATATTTT.

The V call is TRBV10-3, the J call TRBJ2-5, with D possibly TRBD2 on 6 matching bases. Trimming removed 10 bases at V and 1 base at J, with 19 bases between. This CDR3 spans 15 amino acids. Germline CDR1 and CDR2: ENHRY and SYGVKD. CDR3 protein: CATGILAPLQETQYF. DNA for the CDR3: TGTGCCACCGGGATACTAGCCCCACTCCAAGAGACCCAGTACTTC.

This clonotype turned up a few times. The chain is built from TRBV20-1 and TRBJ2-7; 7 nucleotides agree with TRBD1. Germline CDR1 DFQATT, CDR2 SNEGSKA (reference sequence). Losses at the gene ends were 0 bases for V and 2 bases for J; bases not matched to a gene: 7. The CDR3 sequence is 15 residues long. Written as DNA, the CDR3 is TGCAGTGCTAGAGATCCGAGGGGGCCCGCCTACGAGCAGTACTTC. Protein sequence: CSARDPRGPAYEQYF.

This clonotype was found a few times. The chain couples TRBV2 to TRBJ2-3; D call uncertain. Germline CDR1 is SNHLY and CDR2 is FYNNEI. The CDR3 has 13 amino acids. The V gene lost 4 bases and the J gene lost 6 bases, with 11 bases spanning the gap. The CDR3 DNA reads TGTGCCAGCAGTGGGGCCGAGTCGGATACGCAGTATTTT. As protein: CASSGAESDTQYF.

This clonotype was counted only a few times. CDR3 sequence reads: CASRDSFSGNTIYF. CDR3 DNA: TGTGCCAGCAGAGACAGTTTCTCTGGAAACACCATATATTTT. V is TRBV12-3 or TRBV12-4 and J is TRBJ1-3; tentative D call: TRBD1 (5 bases). CDR3 length: 14 amino acids. The V and J ends lost 6 bases and 0 bases respectively, with 9 bases between them.

The chain combines TRBV4-2 with TRBJ2-5; maybe TRBD2 (7 bases). Trimming removed 1 base at V and 1 base at J, with 16 bases between. Germline V gene lookup returns CDR1 LGHNA and CDR2 YNFKEQ. This CDR3 has 17 amino acids. In DNA form, the CDR3 reads TGTGCCAGCAGCCAAGGCGGGGCGGGGGCCTCCCAAGAGACCCAGTACTTC. It is translated as CASSQGGAGASQETQYF.

This clonotype has a handful of counts. The chain couples TRBV29-1 to TRBJ2-3; D gene uncertain. Germline CDR1 and CDR2: SQVTM and ANQGSEA. Trimming removed 0 bases at V and 1 base at J, with 8 bases between. The CDR3 runs to 14 residues. Here the CDR3 reads CSVEDQSGTDTQYF. CDR3 nucleotides: TGCAGCGTTGAAGATCAGTCAGGCACAGATACGCAGTATTTT.

This clonotype turned up a few times. One end of the junction fails to match germline, which may point to a read error. The chain uses TRBV7-9 and TRBJ2-5; D unresolved. The CDR3 runs 13 residues. In germline, CDR1 is SEHNR, CDR2 FQNEAQ (reference sequence). The CDR3 is CASSLQRLETQYF. The CDR3 DNA follows: TGTGCCAGCAGCTTACAGAGGCTAGAGACCCAGTATTTC.

This clonotype was seen only a few times. This chain connects TRBV19 to TRBJ1-5; D is uncertain. This CDR3 spans 14 amino acids. Germline lookup yields CDR1 LNHDA and CDR2 SQIVND (reference sequence). V was cut by 5 bases and J by 3 bases, with 11 bases left in between. CDR3 in amino acids: CASSFGGLNQPQHF. The DNA for the CDR3 is TGTGCCAGTAGTTTCGGCGGACTCAATCAGCCCCAGCATTTT.

The CDR3 loop reads CASSLGGGLDNEAFF. CDR3 bases: TGCGCCAGCAGCTTGGGAGGGGGGTTGGACAATGAAGCTTTCTTT. The chain combines TRBV5-1 with TRBJ1-1; D is possibly TRBD1 (6 bases). The CDR3 is made up of 15 amino acids. The germline V gene has CDR1 SGHRS and CDR2 YFSETQ. The ends were cut back, 0 bases at V and 7 bases at J, with 16 bases in the middle.

The chain links TRBV10-3 to TRBJ1-2; unclear D gene. With 8 bases removed from V and 0 bases from J, the gap between germline ends came to 10 bases. The CDR3 has 13 residues. CDR1 is ENHRY, CDR2 SYGVKD, per germline. The CDR3 region has the DNA TGTGCCATCTTGGGCCTGGCTAACTATGGCTACACCTTC. This encodes CAILGLANYGYTF.

The chain links TRBV2 to TRBJ2-5; D is unresolved. This CDR3 spans 14 amino acids. V was pared by 7 bases and J by 1 base, with 13 bases between. The germline V gene has CDR1 SNHLY and CDR2 FYNNEI. The CDR3 region has the DNA TGTGCCAGCACCTTCAGCGCCGCCCAAGAGACCCAGTACTTC. This codes for CASTFSAAQETQYF.

Only one count was recorded for this clonotype. The V gene is TRBV29-1, the J gene TRBJ1-2, with 7 bases identical to TRBD1. The CDR3 loop spans 12 amino acids. Germline trimming cut 4 bases from V and 8 bases from J; bases unmatched to any gene: 7. Germline CDR1 and CDR2: SQVTM and ANQGSEA. CDR3 sequence: CSVGKGAAGYTF. The CDR3 DNA sequence: TGCAGCGTTGGGAAGGGGGCGGCGGGCTACACCTTC.

This clonotype was found many times. This chain's CDR3 is CASRRTGSTDTQYF. CDR3 sequence (DNA): TGCGCCAGCAGACGGACAGGTTCCACAGATACGCAGTATTTT. The chain is built from TRBV5-1 and TRBJ2-3, with 7 nucleotides matching TRBD1. V shed 5 bases and J 2 bases; nucleotides not matched to a gene: 5. Germline lookup yields CDR1 SGHRS and CDR2 YFSETQ. CDR3 length: 14 amino acids.

The CDR3 DNA follows: TGCAGTGCTAGAGATCTCGGAAAGCCCCAGCATTTT. Translating gives CSARDLGKPQHF. This sequence joins TRBV20-1 and TRBJ1-5; D unresolved. Germline CDR1 is DFQATT and CDR2 is SNEGSKA (reference sequence). V was shortened by 0 bases and J by 8 bases, with 8 bases between the two germline ends. This CDR3 contains 12 residues.

The chain carries TRBV6-1 and TRBJ1-1, with unresolved D. The germline V and J ends were trimmed by 2 bases and 3 bases, with 16 bases remaining between them. Per germline, CDR1 MNHNS and CDR2 SASEGT. The length of the CDR3 is 16 residues. As DNA, the CDR3 is TGTGCCAGCAGTGAACTTACGGCTGGCGGGGACACTGAAGCTTTCTTT. Its protein product is CASSELTAGGDTEAFF.

This clonotype was seen only a few times. V gene TRBV5-1 combines with J gene TRBJ2-1; D call uncertain. This CDR3 has 18 residues. V lost 0 bases and J 4 bases, leaving 20 bases between the germline ends. Germline loops: CDR1 SGHRS, CDR2 YFSETQ. The CDR3 here is CASSLAPGSSFGYNEQFF. CDR3 DNA sequence: TGCGCCAGCAGCTTGGCCCCCGGATCCTCCTTCGGGTACAATGAGCAGTTCTTC.